This T cell receptor beta chain was sequenced during a study of blood T cell repertoires in COVID-19. Turning to the study itself: The United States, Italy and Spain supplied acute and convalescent COVID-19 samples. PBMCs, B-cell-depleted T cells, or T cells provided the cDNA or gDNA that made up the material.

Source study methods: Estimates of nucleated cell counts were drawn from the amplification of reference gene primers. Repertoires were generated with immunoSEQ multiplex PCR, while TCRdb's copy carries only in-frame clones and drops some. That table supplies the V and J calls and clone size; D and trimming were determined from the DNA. The table records about 47,000 clones, around 68% of them present only once. CDR1 is SGHTA and CDR2 is FQGNSA in the germline V gene. The CDR3 is made up of 13 amino acids. Sequencing input: peripheral blood. This chain links TRBV7-2 with TRBJ2-6, with TRBD1 matching 8 bases. This sequence was found in a woman in her sixties or seventies with acute or convalescent COVID-19. As DNA, the CDR3 is TGTGGGGACAGGATCTCTGGGGCCAACGTCCTGACTTTC. Translating it yields CGDRISGANVLTF.